The entry that follows covers one T cell receptor beta chain sequence. This clone is a singleton in its sample. The antigen this receptor binds is unknown. Base-call qualities are not available, and no considerably larger clone is one nucleotide away. From the germline V gene, CDR1 is SGHAT and CDR2 is FQNNGV. After removal of 5 bases from V and 4 bases from J, the junction retains 8 bases not matched to a gene. Spanning cysteine to phenylalanine, the CDR3 consists of 16 amino acids. Only the CDR3 portion is preserved as DNA: 48 bases, with reading frame beginning at the first base. The data originate from a study of blood T cell repertoires in COVID-19 (dated by TCRdb to 2020 to 2021). About the investigation overall: Samples covering the acute and convalescent phases of COVID-19 were provided by collaborators in the United States, Italy and Spain. The material from the prospective study consisted of cDNA or gDNA derived from T cells, B-cell-depleted T cells, or PBMCs. Subjects who had been exposed to COVID-19, were actively infected with it, or had recovered from it provided the deeply sampled blood TCRbeta repertoires that made up the dataset. The repertoires were released in a freely available public database intended as a resource for research on the immune response to SARS-CoV-2. The samples were drawn from two sources: the first 160 participants of the ongoing ImmuneRACE study, and 1,000 to 1,500 subjects contributed by 6 global collaborators. The sample metadata nearly always contained a de-identified subject ID, COVID-19 status, age in years and sex. Where available, HLA class I and class II types were obtained from metadata supplied by the sample provider rather than from assay-based typing.

Collaborating institutions collected whole blood in K2EDTA tubes following their own protocols. For TCRbeta analysis, collaborators shipped samples in one of three forms: frozen whole blood, isolated PBMCs, or DNA extracted from either of those sample types. TCRbeta CDR3 regions were amplified from genomic DNA using the immunoSEQ Assay, a bias-controlled multiplex PCR. The paper's processing steps were these. The number of nucleated cells in each sample was estimated from the amplification of reference gene primers within the assay. To quantify the absolute abundance of each unique TCRbeta CDR3 rearrangement, sequence reads were collapsed and filtered. For each sample, productive Simpson clonality was calculated by taking the square root of Simpson's diversity index across productive rearrangements. The table was pulled from immuneACCESS by TCRdb, which kept in-frame rearrangements only. Such tables lose some clones; where checked, under half of the loss comes from unresolved V genes, and the rest has no known cause. The D gene and trimming were derived from the DNA, and the V and J assignments and clone size from that table. Recorded for this sample are 85,000 to 100,000 clones; less than 75% of them occurred a single time. 20% to 25% of the sample goes to the ten largest clones.

Broader findings and caveats from the paper: The quantity of clinical and demographic metadata differed by source and by participant and was supplied without curation.

Sequencing was performed on peripheral blood. The rearrangement combines TRBV11-2 with TRBJ2-3, and TRBD2 matches 11 of the central bases. The receptor comes from a woman aged 55-75 years in a cohort sampled during active or convalescent COVID-19. DNA sequence: TGTGCCAGCAGCCAGCGCGTAGCGGGGGGGGCAGATACGCAGTATTTT. It translates as CASSQRVAGGADTQYF. The variable domain in full, with residues beyond the CDR3 obtained from the reference TRBV11-2 and TRBJ2-3 genes, is EAGVAQSPRYKIIEKRQSVAFWCNPISGHATLYWYQQILGQGPKLLIQFQNNGVVDDSQLPKDRFSAERLKGVDSTLKIQPAKLEDSAVYLCASSQRVAGGADTQYFGPGTRLTVL.